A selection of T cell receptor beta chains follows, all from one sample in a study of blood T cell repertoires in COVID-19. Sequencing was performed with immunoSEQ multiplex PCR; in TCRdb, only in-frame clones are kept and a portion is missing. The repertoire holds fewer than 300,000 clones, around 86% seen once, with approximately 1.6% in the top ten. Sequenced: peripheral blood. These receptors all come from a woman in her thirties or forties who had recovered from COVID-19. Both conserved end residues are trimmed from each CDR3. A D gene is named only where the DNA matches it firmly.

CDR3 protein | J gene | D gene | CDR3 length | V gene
ASSLAGDRGNEQF | TRBJ2-1 | TRBD2 | 13 | TRBV4-1
ASSQVRSPHGSSGANVLT | TRBJ2-6 | . | 18 | TRBV3-1/TRBV3-2
ASGLGQTYGYT | TRBJ1-2 | TRBD1 | 11 | TRBV12-5
ASSSRRARHYGYT | TRBJ1-2 | . | 13 | TRBV5-8
ASSQDLSYGYT | TRBJ1-2 | . | 11 | TRBV14
ASSHSTGTSQETQY | TRBJ2-5 | TRBD2 | 14 | TRBV5-4
ASSLDGRGTEAF | TRBJ1-1 | . | 12 | TRBV7-8
ASSTRTGAST | TRBJ1-2 | TRBD1 | 10 | TRBV7-2
ASSGETQY | TRBJ2-5 | . | 8 | TRBV3-1/TRBV3-2
ASSESGAGGNTIY | TRBJ1-3 | . | 13 | TRBV2
ASSNSHRGPNTEAF | TRBJ1-1 | TRBD1 | 14 | TRBV19
ASSLGPGDVGNEQF | TRBJ2-1 | . | 14 | TRBV7-8
ASSEVGTGAYEQY | TRBJ2-7 | TRBD1 | 13 | TRBV6-1
ASSLGHYNQPQH | TRBJ1-5 | . | 12 | TRBV3-1/TRBV3-2
ASSPGTANTGELF | TRBJ2-2 | TRBD1 | 13 | TRBV18
ATRTGLNTEAF | TRBJ1-1 | TRBD1 | 11 | TRBV19
ASSLMAGDSQPQH | TRBJ1-5 | TRBD1 | 13 | TRBV7-9
ASSIQGRGDAYGYT | TRBJ1-2 | . | 14 | TRBV19
ASTGGGRFSGANVLT | TRBJ2-6 | TRBD2 | 15 | TRBV4-2
ASSVVVSYGYT | TRBJ1-2 | . | 11 | TRBV10-1
ASSLARGVETQY | TRBJ2-5 | . | 12 | TRBV5-1
ASSRRRDSYPLSGNTIY | TRBJ1-3 | TRBD1 | 17 | TRBV7-2
ASSSQGAVYEQY | TRBJ2-7 | TRBD1 | 12 | TRBV5-6
ASSVEGREAPIY | TRBJ1-3 | . | 12 | TRBV9
ASSLGDRMGKLF | TRBJ1-4 | TRBD1 | 12 | TRBV7-2
ASSPGGGWNQPQH | TRBJ1-5 | . | 13 | TRBV5-5
ASSQDPTGSPETQY | TRBJ2-5 | . | 14 | TRBV3-1/TRBV3-2
ASSLGQGTGNTIY | TRBJ1-3 | TRBD1 | 13 | TRBV4-1
ASRPDTNQETQY | TRBJ2-5 | . | 12 | TRBV7-2
ASAAGSYEQY | TRBJ2-7 | . | 10 | TRBV6-6
ASSVTFQSDSPLH | TRBJ1-6 | . | 13 | TRBV25-1
AWRATGTKKYNEQF | TRBJ2-1 | TRBD2 | 14 | TRBV30
ASSRTGGTQPQH | TRBJ1-5 | TRBD1 | 12 | TRBV27
ASSKDRGANEKLF | TRBJ1-4 | . | 13 | TRBV5-4
ASSEALAVNSPLH | TRBJ1-6 | . | 13 | TRBV2
AISGGLAGTLVYEQY | TRBJ2-7 | TRBD2 | 15 | TRBV10-3
ASSPRQGYGYT | TRBJ1-2 | TRBD1 | 11 | TRBV7-2
ASSPTRDSSKQY | TRBJ2-7 | . | 12 | TRBV27
ASTPRRVNTEAF | TRBJ1-1 | . | 12 | TRBV2
ASSSRQGDALQH | TRBJ1-5 | TRBD1 | 12 | TRBV7-9
ASSSQELEAF | TRBJ1-1 | . | 10 | TRBV6-6
ASSQYNEQF | TRBJ2-1 | . | 9 | TRBV12-3/TRBV12-4
ASSLSSGQRDEQF | TRBJ2-1 | TRBD2 | 13 | TRBV5-4
ASSVGGRFQWEQF | TRBJ2-1 | . | 13 | TRBV2
ASSQVRGRDGYT | TRBJ1-2 | . | 12 | TRBV3-1/TRBV3-2
ASSWTSGALRQF | TRBJ2-1 | TRBD2 | 12 | TRBV14
ASSYSGGIVGNTIY | TRBJ1-3 | . | 14 | TRBV6-5
SVKGDRSLRNAEAF | TRBJ1-1 | TRBD1 | 14 | TRBV29-1
ASSHGGGGTEAF | TRBJ1-1 | . | 12 | TRBV14
ASSRGTDGSAF | TRBJ1-1 | TRBD1 | 11 | TRBV5-1
ASSIGGQPSNEKLF | TRBJ1-4 | TRBD1 | 14 | TRBV19
ASSPEGGGTDTQY | TRBJ2-3 | . | 13 | TRBV5-1